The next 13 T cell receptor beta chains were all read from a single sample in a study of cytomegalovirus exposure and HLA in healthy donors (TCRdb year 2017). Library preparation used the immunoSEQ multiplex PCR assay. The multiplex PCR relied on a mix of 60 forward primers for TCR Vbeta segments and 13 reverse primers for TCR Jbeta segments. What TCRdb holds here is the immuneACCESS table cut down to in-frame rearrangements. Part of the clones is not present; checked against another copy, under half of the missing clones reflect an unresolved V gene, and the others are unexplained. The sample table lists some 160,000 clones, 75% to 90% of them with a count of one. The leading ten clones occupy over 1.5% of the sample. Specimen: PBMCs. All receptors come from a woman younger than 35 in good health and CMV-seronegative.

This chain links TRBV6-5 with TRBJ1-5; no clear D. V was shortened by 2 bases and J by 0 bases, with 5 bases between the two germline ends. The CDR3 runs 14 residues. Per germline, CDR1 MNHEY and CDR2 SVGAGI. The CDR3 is CASSYRGSNQPQHF. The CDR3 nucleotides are TGTGCCAGCAGTTACCGGGGTAGCAATCAGCCCCAGCATTTT.

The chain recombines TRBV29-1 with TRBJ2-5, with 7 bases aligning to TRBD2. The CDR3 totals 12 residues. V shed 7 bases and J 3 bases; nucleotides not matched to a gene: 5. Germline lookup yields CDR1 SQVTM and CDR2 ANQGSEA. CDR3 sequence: CSAGGVKETQYF. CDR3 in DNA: TGCAGCGCTGGGGGGGTTAAAGAGACCCAGTACTTC.

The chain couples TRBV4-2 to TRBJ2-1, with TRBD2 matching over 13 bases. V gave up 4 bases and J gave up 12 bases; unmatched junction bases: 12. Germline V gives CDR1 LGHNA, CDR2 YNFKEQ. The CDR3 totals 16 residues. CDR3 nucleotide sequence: TGTGCCAGCAGCCCCATTACCGGGACTAGCGGGGTCGGGCAGTTCTTC. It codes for CASSPITGTSGVGQFF.

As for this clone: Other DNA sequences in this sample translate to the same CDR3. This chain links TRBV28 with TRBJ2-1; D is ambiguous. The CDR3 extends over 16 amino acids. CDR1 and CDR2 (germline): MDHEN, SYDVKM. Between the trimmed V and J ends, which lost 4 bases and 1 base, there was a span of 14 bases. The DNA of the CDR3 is TGTGCCAGCAGTTCCTCGACCGCGGCTTCCTACAATGAGCAGTTCTTC. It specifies CASSSSTAASYNEQFF. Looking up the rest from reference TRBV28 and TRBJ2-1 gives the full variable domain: DVKVTQSSRYLVKRTGEKVFLECVQDMDHENMFWYRQDPGLGLRLIYFSYDVKMKEKGDIPEGYSVSREKKERFSLILESASTNQTSMYLCASSSSTAASYNEQFFGPGTRLTVL.

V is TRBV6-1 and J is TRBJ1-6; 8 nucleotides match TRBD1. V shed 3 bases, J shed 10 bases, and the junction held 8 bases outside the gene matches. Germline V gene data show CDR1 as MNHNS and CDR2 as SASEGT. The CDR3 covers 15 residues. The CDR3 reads CASSDMTGEGSPLHF. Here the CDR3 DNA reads TGTGCCAGCAGTGATATGACAGGGGAGGGATCACCCCTCCACTTT.

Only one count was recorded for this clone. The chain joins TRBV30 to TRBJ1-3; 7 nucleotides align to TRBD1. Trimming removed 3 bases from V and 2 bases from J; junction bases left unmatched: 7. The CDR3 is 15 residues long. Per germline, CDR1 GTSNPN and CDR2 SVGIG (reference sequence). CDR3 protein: CAWSARGVAGNTIYF. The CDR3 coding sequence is TGTGCCTGGAGCGCCAGGGGGGTGGCTGGAAACACCATATATTTT.

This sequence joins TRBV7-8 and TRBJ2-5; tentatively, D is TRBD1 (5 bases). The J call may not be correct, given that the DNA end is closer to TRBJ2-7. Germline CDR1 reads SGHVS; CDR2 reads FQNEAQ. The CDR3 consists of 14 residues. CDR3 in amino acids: CASSLFQGSYEQYF. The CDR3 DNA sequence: TGTGCCAGCAGCTTATTTCAGGGCTCCTACGAGCAGTACTTC.

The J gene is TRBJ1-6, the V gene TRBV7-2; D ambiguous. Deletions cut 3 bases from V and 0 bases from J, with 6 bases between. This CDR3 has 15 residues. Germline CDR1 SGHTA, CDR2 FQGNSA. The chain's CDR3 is CASSFRSSYNSPLHF. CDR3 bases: TGTGCCAGCAGCTTCCGGAGCTCCTATAATTCACCCCTCCACTTT.

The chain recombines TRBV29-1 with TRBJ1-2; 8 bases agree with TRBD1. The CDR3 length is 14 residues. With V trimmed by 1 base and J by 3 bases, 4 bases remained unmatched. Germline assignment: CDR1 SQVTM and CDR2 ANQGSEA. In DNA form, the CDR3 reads TGCAGCGTTGAAGGGGGACAGGCTCACTATGGCTACACCTTC. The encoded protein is CSVEGGQAHYGYTF.

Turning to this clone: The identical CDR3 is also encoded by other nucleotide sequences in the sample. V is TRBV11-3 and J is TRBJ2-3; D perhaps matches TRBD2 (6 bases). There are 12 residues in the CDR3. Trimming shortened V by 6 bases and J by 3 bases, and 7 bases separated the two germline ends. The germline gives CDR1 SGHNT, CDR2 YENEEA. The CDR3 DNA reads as TGTGCCAGCAGGGGGGGTACAGATACGCAGTATTTT. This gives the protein CASRGGTDTQYF.

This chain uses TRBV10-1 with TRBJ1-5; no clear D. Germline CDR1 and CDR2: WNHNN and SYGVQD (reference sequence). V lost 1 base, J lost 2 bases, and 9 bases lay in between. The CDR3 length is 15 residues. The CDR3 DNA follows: TGCGCCAGCAGTGAGTTCCGGGGAGGCAATCAGCCCCAGCATTTT. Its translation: CASSEFRGGNQPQHF.

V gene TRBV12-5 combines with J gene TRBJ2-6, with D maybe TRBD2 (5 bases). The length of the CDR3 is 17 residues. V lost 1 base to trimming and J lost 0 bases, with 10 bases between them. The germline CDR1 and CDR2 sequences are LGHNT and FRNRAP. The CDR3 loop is CASGLAPTSSGANVLTF. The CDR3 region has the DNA TGTGCTAGTGGTTTGGCCCCTACTAGCTCTGGGGCCAACGTCCTGACTTTC.

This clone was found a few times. For the CDR3, the DNA is TGTGCCAGCAGTTACTCGACAGCACATAATTCACCCCTCCACTTT. Amino acid sequence: CASSYSTAHNSPLHF. The rearrangement joins TRBV6-5 to TRBJ1-6; perhaps TRBD1 as D (5 bases). Looked up from germline, CDR1 is MNHEY and CDR2 is SVGAGI. The CDR3 is 15 residues long. Trimming stripped 0 bases from V and 5 bases from J, with 8 bases between.